This T cell receptor (beta chain) was identified during a study of CD8 T cells in ankylosing spondylitis. Study findings and constraints: A TCR beta motif of about 8 highly homologous variants appeared characteristic of ankylosing spondylitis blood.

V lost 0 bases to trimming and J lost 4 bases, with 13 bases between them. Germline V gene sequence: CDR1 LGHNA, CDR2 YSLEER. The CDR3 loop spans 16 amino acids. The authors made TCR beta libraries by quantitative 5'-RACE with molecular barcodes. TCRdb re-analysed the 5' RACE reads in MiXCR, keeping a single row per CDR3 protein. The repertoire has 650,000 to 800,000 distinct CDR3 sequences, roughly 20% of them found once; the top ten carry about 19%. For this clonotype: Its target is unknown.

J is TRBJ2-4 and V is TRBV4-3; a possible D gene is TRBD1 (7 bases). The clonotype comes from a male donor with ankylosing spondylitis. Sequences were obtained from blood, either unsorted or a sorted T cell fraction (not recorded which). CDR3 coding DNA: TGCGCCAGCAGCCAAGAGGGGGGACAGACGAAAAACATTCAGTACTTC. As protein: CASSQEGGQTKNIQYF.